What follows are 4 T cell receptor beta chains derived from one specimen sequenced in a study of blood T cell repertoires in COVID-19. Here immunoSEQ multiplex PCR was the method, and the copy in TCRdb shows in-frame clones only, minus some. The sample holds roughly 200,000 clones, about three quarters seen once. The sequencing sample was made of peripheral blood. The receptors were sampled from a woman aged 50 to 60 with active or convalescent COVID-19.

This sequence joins TRBV4-2 and TRBJ2-3; no definite D call. Germline CDR1 reads LGHNA; CDR2 reads YNFKEQ. Trimming removed 4 bases from V and 5 bases from J, with 13 bases in between. This CDR3 is 14 amino acids long. The CDR3 region is CASSREEVVDTQYF. The CDR3, as DNA: TGTGCCAGCAGCCGCGAAGAAGTCGTAGATACGCAGTATTTT.

V gene TRBV5-4 combines with J gene TRBJ2-7; 13 nucleotides align to TRBD2. CDR3 length equals 16 residues. Germline V lookup: CDR1 SGHNT, CDR2 YYREEE (reference sequence). Trimming at V came to 3 bases and at J to 0 bases, leaving 3 bases not matched to a gene. Here the CDR3 reads CASSSGTSGVSYEQYF. The CDR3 nucleotides are TGTGCCAGCAGCTCCGGGACTAGCGGGGTCTCCTACGAGCAGTACTTC.

This clone was seen a few times. The rearrangement links TRBV11-1 to TRBJ2-1; tentatively, D is TRBD1 (6 bases). The length of the CDR3 is 15 residues. Trimming left V 5 bases short and J 7 bases short, with 18 bases between. CDR1 SGHAT and CDR2 FQDESV come from the germline V gene (reference sequence). The DNA of the CDR3 is TGTGCCAGCAGCGGAACAGGGCGGTTCAGGAATGAGCAGTTCTTC. Amino acids: CASSGTGRFRNEQFF.

The chain joins TRBV7-8 to TRBJ1-1, with D tentatively TRBD1 (5 bases). The CDR3 is made up of 12 amino acids. V was cut by 4 bases and J by 5 bases, with 8 bases left in between. Germline-derived CDR1 and CDR2 are SGHVS and FQNEAQ. CDR3 nucleotide sequence: TGTGCCAGCAGCTCGGGGGTAACTGAAGCTTTCTTT. Translated: CASSSGVTEAFF.